This entry lists 17 T cell receptor beta chains sequenced from one sample in a study of somatic mutations in cytotoxic T cells in rheumatoid arthritis. Sequenced by immunoSEQ multiplex PCR; TCRdb stores in-frame clones only, minus some. The sample yields about 4,700 clones, 65% to 80% seen once. The sequencing input was CD8+ T cells sorted from blood. The source of these receptors is a man aged 65 to 79 with rheumatoid arthritis.

This clone was counted a few times. V gene TRBV18 combines with J gene TRBJ1-1; 7 positions match TRBD1. V gave up 1 base and J gave up 4 bases; unmatched junction bases: 3. CDR1 is KGHSH, CDR2 LQKENI, per germline. There are 14 residues in the CDR3. The CDR3 DNA is TGTGCCAGCTCACCACGTGACAGGGCCACTGAAGCTTTCTTT. Residues: CASSPRDRATEAFF.

This rearrangement joins TRBV6-5 to TRBJ2-7; perhaps TRBD1 as D (5 bases). Germline V lookup: CDR1 MNHEY, CDR2 SVGAGI. V shed 2 bases and J shed 4 bases, with 12 bases lying between them. This CDR3 contains 14 residues. The CDR3 here is CASSYNAGLYEQYF. CDR3 nucleotide sequence: TGTGCCAGCAGTTACAATGCAGGGCTGTACGAGCAGTACTTC.

The chain joins TRBV7-8 to TRBJ2-7, with 11 bases identical to TRBD1. V lost 5 bases to trimming and J lost 4 bases; unmatched junction nucleotides: 7. This CDR3 comprises 15 residues. From germline, CDR1 is SGHVS and CDR2 FQNEAQ. This CDR3 reads CASSPGQGARYEQYF. As DNA, the CDR3 is TGTGCCAGCAGCCCCGGACAGGGGGCGCGTTACGAGCAGTACTTC.

The V gene is TRBV18, the J gene TRBJ2-7; maybe TRBD2 (5 bases). Trimming shortened V by 3 bases and J by 1 base, and 7 bases separated the two germline ends. This CDR3 is built from 13 residues. CDR1 and CDR2 from the germline V gene are KGHSH and LQKENI. CDR3 loop: CASSPERSYEQYF. Here the CDR3 DNA reads TGTGCCAGCTCACCGGAGCGGTCCTACGAGCAGTACTTC.

The chain couples TRBV7-9 to TRBJ2-3; TRBD2 might be the D (6 bases). Germline-derived CDR1 and CDR2 are SEHNR and FQNEAQ (reference sequence). The CDR3 extends over 9 amino acids. CDR3 DNA: TGTGTCGGGGGAGATACGCAGTATTTT. This gives the protein CVGGDTQYF.

The gene calls are TRBV7-9 and TRBJ2-1; 9 bases map to TRBD1. This CDR3 region has 17 residues. CDR1 and CDR2 from the germline V gene are SEHNR and FQNEAQ (reference sequence). The V and J ends lost 5 bases and 5 bases, in that order; junction bases with no gene match: 13. The CDR3 protein is CASSPPTDRGTNNEQFF. For the CDR3, the DNA is TGTGCCAGCAGCCCCCCTACCGACAGGGGGACCAACAATGAGCAGTTCTTC.

The V gene is TRBV5-1, the J gene TRBJ2-2; possible D gene TRBD1, 6 bases. CDR1 is SGHRS and CDR2 is YFSETQ in the germline V gene. This CDR3 is built from 16 residues. Trimming pared 4 bases from V and 2 bases from J, leaving 15 bases between. CDR3 in DNA: TGCGCCAGCAGCGGCCCCGGACAGTACAACACCGGGGAGCTGTTTTTT. The encoded protein is CASSGPGQYNTGELFF. Full variable domain (rest looked up from reference TRBV5-1 and TRBJ2-2): KAGVTQTPRYLIKTRGQQVTLSCSPISGHRSVSWYQQTPGQGLQFLFEYFSETQRNKGNFPGRFSGRQFSNSRSEMNVSTLELGDSALYLCASSGPGQYNTGELFFGEGSRLTVL.

The genes are TRBV7-9 and TRBJ1-2; D is uncertain. CDR1 SEHNR and CDR2 FQNEAQ come from the germline V gene (reference sequence). The CDR3 has 14 residues. Trimming shortened V by 2 bases and J by 2 bases, and 9 bases separated the two germline ends. CDR3 residues: CASSLRVSNYGYTF. The CDR3 nucleotides read TGTGCCAGCAGCTTAAGAGTATCAAACTATGGCTACACCTTC.

The J gene is TRBJ1-5, the V gene TRBV28; D may be TRBD1 (5 bases). Germline CDR1 and CDR2: MDHEN and SYDVKM. V gave up 3 bases and J gave up 0 bases, with 12 bases separating them. The CDR3 extends over 16 amino acids. The CDR3 protein is CASSFGGQYSNQPQHF. In DNA form, the CDR3 reads TGTGCCAGCAGTTTCGGGGGTCAGTATAGCAATCAGCCCCAGCATTTT.

This clone was observed a handful of times. The J gene is TRBJ2-2, the V gene TRBV5-6; tentatively, D is TRBD2 (5 bases). Germline V gives CDR1 SGHDT, CDR2 YYEEEE. V was pared by 0 bases and J by 2 bases, with 5 bases between. CDR3 size: 14 residues. CDR3 DNA sequence: TGTGCCAGCAGCTTGGGACTAAACACCGGGGAGCTGTTTTTT. Encoded protein: CASSLGLNTGELFF. Supplemented by reference TRBV5-6 and TRBJ2-2, the full variable domain reads DAGVTQSPTHLIKTRGQQVTLRCSPKSGHDTVSWYQQALGQGPQFIFQYYEEEERQRGNFPDRFSGHQFPNYSSELNVNALLLGDSALYLCASSLGLNTGELFFGEGSRLTVL.

The rearrangement links TRBV4-1 to TRBJ2-7; perhaps TRBD1 as D (7 bases). V dropped 4 bases and J dropped 1 base, with 11 bases sitting between them. From germline, CDR1 is MGHRA and CDR2 YSYEKL. There are 14 residues in the CDR3. The CDR3 is CASSPTGRSYEQYF. The CDR3 DNA reads as TGCGCCAGCAGCCCGACAGGGAGGTCCTACGAGCAGTACTTC.

This clone was detected only once. The genes are TRBV2 and TRBJ2-6; possibly TRBD2 for D (5 bases). CDR1 is SNHLY, CDR2 FYNNEI, per germline. There are 14 residues in the CDR3. V lost 6 bases to trimming and J lost 2 bases, with 8 bases between them. The DNA of the CDR3 is TGTGCCAGCAGCCCGGGAACTGGGGCCAACGTCCTGACTTTC. Protein product: CASSPGTGANVLTF.

The chain combines TRBV7-3 with TRBJ2-1; 8 bases agree with TRBD2. Germline V gene sequence: CDR1 SGHTA, CDR2 FQGTGA. This CDR3 contains 21 residues. Trimming took 2 bases from V and 7 from J; bases not matched to a gene: 25. The CDR3 DNA reads TGTGCCAGCAGCTTATCGGAGGGGGGGGGAATCCGGGAGGGCCCGAGTAATGAGCAGTTCTTC. Encoded protein: CASSLSEGGGIREGPSNEQFF.

This clone was observed a few times. V gene TRBV9 combines with J gene TRBJ2-3, with D perhaps matching TRBD2 (6 bases). Germline CDR1 is SGDLS and CDR2 is YYNGEE. V gave up 5 bases and J gave up 3 bases, with 10 bases separating them. The length of the CDR3 is 13 residues. Here the CDR3 DNA reads TGTGCCAGCAGTTACAGCGGGACAGATACGCAGTATTTT. Translating gives CASSYSGTDTQYF. The entire variable domain, with the rest obtained from reference TRBV9 and TRBJ2-3, is as follows: DSGVTQTPKHLITATGQRVTLRCSPRSGDLSVYWYQQSLDQGLQFLIQYYNGEERAKGNILERFSAQQFPDLHSELNLSSLELGDSALYFCASSYSGTDTQYFGPGTRLTVL.

The rearrangement uses TRBV6-6 and TRBJ2-5, with TRBD1 matching over 7 bases. V was clipped by 2 bases and J by 4 bases; unmatched bases: 4. CDR3 length equals 14 residues. Germline CDR1 MNHNY, CDR2 SVGAGI (reference sequence). The CDR3: CASSYDRAGETQYF. CDR3 coding DNA: TGTGCCAGCAGTTACGACAGGGCGGGAGAGACCCAGTACTTC.

The V gene is TRBV7-9, the J gene TRBJ2-2; D gene ambiguous. CDR3 length: 11 residues. CDR1 is SEHNR and CDR2 is FQNEAQ in the germline V gene (reference sequence). V dropped 5 bases and J dropped 7 bases, with 5 bases sitting between them. CDR3 protein: CASSPSGELFF. The CDR3 nucleotides are TGTGCCAGCAGCCCCAGCGGGGAGCTGTTTTTT.

The sample holds one count of this clone. The chain couples TRBV30 to TRBJ1-5; 7 nucleotides match TRBD1. The CDR3 sequence is 15 residues long. V lost 0 bases and J lost 11; bases outside the gene matches: 13. Per the germline V gene, CDR1 is GTSNPN and CDR2 is SVGIG (reference sequence). In DNA form, the CDR3 reads TGTGCCTGGAGTGTACGGGTTTGGGGGACAGAGGCCCAGCATTTT. Translated: CAWSVRVWGTEAQHF.